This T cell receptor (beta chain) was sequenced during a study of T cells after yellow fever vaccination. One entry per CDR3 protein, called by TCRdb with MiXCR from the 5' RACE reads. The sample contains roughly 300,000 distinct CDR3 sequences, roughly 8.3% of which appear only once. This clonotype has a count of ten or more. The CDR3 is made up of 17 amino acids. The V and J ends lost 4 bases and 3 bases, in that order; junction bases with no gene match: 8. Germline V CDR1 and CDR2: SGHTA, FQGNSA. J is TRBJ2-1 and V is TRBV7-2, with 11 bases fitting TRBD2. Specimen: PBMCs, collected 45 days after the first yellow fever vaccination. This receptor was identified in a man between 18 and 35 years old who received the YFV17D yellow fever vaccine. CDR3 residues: CASSSPGLAENYNEQFF. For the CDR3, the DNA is TGTGCCAGCAGCTCACCGGGACTAGCGGAAAACTACAATGAGCAGTTCTTC.